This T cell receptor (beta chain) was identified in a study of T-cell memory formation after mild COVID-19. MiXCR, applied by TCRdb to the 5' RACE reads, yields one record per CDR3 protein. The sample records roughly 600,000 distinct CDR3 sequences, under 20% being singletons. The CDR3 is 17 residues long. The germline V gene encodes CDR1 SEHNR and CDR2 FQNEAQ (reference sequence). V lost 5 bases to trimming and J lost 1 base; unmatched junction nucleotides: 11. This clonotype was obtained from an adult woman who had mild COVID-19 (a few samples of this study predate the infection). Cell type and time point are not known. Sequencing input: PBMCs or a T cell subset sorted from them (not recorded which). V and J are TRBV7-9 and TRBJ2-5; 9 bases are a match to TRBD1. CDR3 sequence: CASSQSPYRGPQETQYF. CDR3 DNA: TGTGCCAGCAGCCAATCGCCTTACAGGGGGCCCCAAGAGACCCAGTACTTC.